This TCR beta chain appears in the sequencing data of a study of vaccination and CD4 T cells after COVID-19. Cultured CD4+ T cells had their DNA profiled by the Oncomine TCR Beta short-read assay. From the PCR reads, TCRdb called clonotypes with MiXCR, one entry per CDR3 protein. This sample yields more than 9,000 distinct CDR3 sequences, of which under 40% are seen a single time; around a quarter belongs to the top ten. On this clonotype itself: Antigen: not known.

CDR1 and CDR2 (germline): SQVTM, ANQGSEA. The V end was cut by 4 bases, the J end by 6 bases, with 15 bases between. The CDR3 length is 14 residues. Treatment reported: approximately nine-day PBMC culture with coronavirus spike peptide pools or control peptides (ViraFEST assay). ViraFEST expanded antigen-specific T cells with peptide pools, then sequenced TCRs. The sequenced material came from cultured CD4+ T cells from blood. The sequence came from a human donor with COVID-19. The chain couples TRBV29-1 to TRBJ1-4, with D tentatively TRBD1 (6 bases). CDR3 in DNA: TGCAGCGTTGGCTCTGCGGGGGCAGATGAAAAACTGTTTTTT. Translated, it gives CSVGSAGADEKLFF.